This T cell receptor (beta chain) was identified in a study of blood T cell repertoires in COVID-19. Study summary: PBMCs, B-cell-depleted T cells, or T cells provided the cDNA or gDNA that made up the material.

TCRdb keeps only in-frame clones here, not all; method: immunoSEQ multiplex PCR. The data show some 180,000 clones, roughly nine tenths seen once. The CDR3 length is 14 residues. Germline V gene lookup returns CDR1 LNHDA and CDR2 SQIVND (reference sequence). J lost 3 bases, V lost 10 bases, and 10 bases had no gene match. The sequence was obtained from a man aged 35 to 55 with acute or convalescent COVID-19. Sequenced material: peripheral blood. The chain uses TRBV19 and TRBJ2-3, with TRBD2 matching 7 bases. The CDR3, as DNA: TGTGCCACCCGGGGAAGCGGGGTAACAGATACGCAGTATTTT. The encoded protein is CATRGSGVTDTQYF.